This T cell receptor (beta chain) was obtained from a study of blood T cells in healthy people across ages. Broader study findings: Estimates drawn from one million T cells were deemed to understate diversity.

A word on this clonotype: The antigen is undetermined.

The study isolated at least 6.5 million PBMCs from each sample. A J-beta primer mix and a sample-barcoded 5' primer were used in a second PCR of roughly 6 to 11 cycles. Each single sample gave us at least 2.5 million CDR3-containing paired-end reads. TCRdb passed the 5' RACE reads through MiXCR, listing each CDR3 protein once. The data show 1.5 million to 1.9 million distinct CDR3 sequences, approximately 42% seen once. The germline V gene encodes CDR1 MNHNS and CDR2 SASEGT. The CDR3 sequence is 15 residues long. Losses at the gene ends were 6 bases for V and 4 bases for J; bases not matched to a gene: 7.

This receptor was obtained from a woman younger than 30 in good health. The chain uses TRBV6-1 and TRBJ2-1, with 9 bases identical to TRBD2. Sequencing was done on a sample of blood. The CDR3 DNA follows: TGTGCCAGCAGGGCCCTAGCGGGAAGATACAATGAGCAGTTCTTC. The encoded protein is CASRALAGRYNEQFF.